This paragraph covers one TCR beta chain sequence. Its antigen is not identified. This record belongs to a study of T-cell reconstitution after alpha-beta-depleted transplantation in children. Findings of the study overall: One year after transplant, T-cell counts and diversity came mostly from newly produced T cells. Roughly two months post-transplant, alpha-beta T cells reportedly originated from several hundred graft clones that had expanded.

This CDR3 has 14 amino acids. Trimming cost V 2 bases and J 10 bases, with 15 bases left between them. In germline, CDR1 is DFQATT, CDR2 SNEGSKA (reference sequence). TCRbeta library preparation incorporated unique molecular identifiers. TCRdb itself ran the PCR reads through MiXCR, one entry per CDR3 protein. The data contain about 440,000 distinct CDR3 sequences, over 40% of them singletons. This specimen consisted of PBMCs, obtained before TCRalphabeta/CD19-depleted stem cell transplant. The sequence came from a girl aged 2 to 10 with aplastic anemia, due to receive a stem cell transplant. This chain joins TRBV20-1 and TRBJ1-6, with D unresolved. CDR3 DNA: TGCAGTGCTAGATCGGGGTTCTCAATCTCACCCCTCCACTTT. Translating gives CSARSGFSISPLHF.